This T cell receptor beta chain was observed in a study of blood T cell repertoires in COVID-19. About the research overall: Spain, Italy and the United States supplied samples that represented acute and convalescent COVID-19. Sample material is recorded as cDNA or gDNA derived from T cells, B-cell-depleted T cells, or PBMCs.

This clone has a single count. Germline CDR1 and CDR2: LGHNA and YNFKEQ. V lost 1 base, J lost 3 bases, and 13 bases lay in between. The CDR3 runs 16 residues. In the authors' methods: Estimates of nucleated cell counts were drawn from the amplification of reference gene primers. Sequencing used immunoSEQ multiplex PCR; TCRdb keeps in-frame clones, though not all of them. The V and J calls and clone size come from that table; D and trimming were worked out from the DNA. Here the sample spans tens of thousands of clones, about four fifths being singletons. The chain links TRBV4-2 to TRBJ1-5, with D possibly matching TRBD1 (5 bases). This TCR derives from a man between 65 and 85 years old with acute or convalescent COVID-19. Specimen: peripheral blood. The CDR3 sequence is CASSQGDPTVNQPQHF. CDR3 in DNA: TGTGCCAGCAGCCAAGGAGATCCGACAGTCAATCAGCCCCAGCATTTT.